These 28 T cell receptor beta chains originate from one sample sequenced in a study of cytotoxic CD8 clonotypes in ibrutinib-treated CLL. Profiling relied on immunoSEQ multiplex PCR, and the TCRdb table lists in-frame clones only, not all of them. The sample consists of about 200,000 clones, 70% of them appearing once. The sequences come from PBMCs, collected after 12 months of ibrutinib treatment. These receptors all come from a human donor with chronic lymphocytic leukemia.

This chain uses TRBV30 with TRBJ1-1, with D possibly matching TRBD1 (5 bases). This CDR3 spans 12 amino acids. Germline V CDR1 and CDR2: GTSNPN, SVGIG (reference sequence). Trimming removed 2 bases from V and 7 bases from J, with 11 bases in between. The CDR3 sequence is CAWSRGYYEAFF. The CDR3 nucleotides are TGTGCCTGGAGTCGGGGGTATTATGAAGCTTTCTTT.

This clone has more than one count but fewer than ten. The J gene is TRBJ1-3, the V gene TRBV10-3; no firm D call. The V gene's germline CDR1 is ENHRY and CDR2 SYGVKD. The CDR3 has 14 amino acids. The germline V and J ends were trimmed by 3 bases and 4 bases, with 10 bases remaining between them. CDR3 residues: CAISDGSVGNTIYF. The CDR3, as DNA: TGTGCCATCAGTGACGGTTCAGTAGGAAACACCATATATTTT.

V usage is TRBV27 and J usage is TRBJ2-7, with D hard to call. Germline lookup yields CDR1 MNHEY and CDR2 SMNVEV (reference sequence). V lost 5 bases, J lost 4 bases, and 12 bases lay in between. The CDR3 runs 13 residues. The CDR3: CASSEDWGYEQYF. CDR3 in DNA: TGTGCCAGCAGTGAGGATTGGGGATACGAGCAGTACTTC.

In its sample, this clone was seen many times. The chain links TRBV6-5 to TRBJ1-5, with D unresolved. The germline V gene has CDR1 MNHEY and CDR2 SVGAGI. The CDR3 extends over 12 amino acids. Between the trimmed V and J ends, which lost 4 bases and 5 bases, there was a span of 6 bases. The CDR3 DNA follows: TGTGCCAGCAGTTCGAGGCATCAGCCCCAGCATTTT. This codes for CASSSRHQPQHF.

This clone was seen once. The chain couples TRBV6-5 to TRBJ2-5; the D call may be TRBD1 or TRBD2 (5 bases each). The V gene's germline CDR1 is MNHEY and CDR2 SVGAGI. V lost 6 bases and J lost 2, with 10 bases in between. The CDR3 totals 13 residues. Written as DNA, the CDR3 is TGTGCCAGCAGCCGGGACGCTCAAGAGACCCAGTACTTC. It encodes CASSRDAQETQYF.

The genes are TRBV6-5 and TRBJ1-2; D possibly corresponds to TRBD1 (6 bases). The germline gives CDR1 MNHEY, CDR2 SVGAGI. This CDR3 is built from 13 residues. Trimming took off 4 bases at V and 7 bases at J, with 13 bases between the two ends. The CDR3 reads CASSFTGISGYTF. CDR3 bases: TGTGCCAGCAGTTTTACAGGGATCAGTGGCTACACCTTC.

The chain uses TRBV18 and TRBJ2-5; D not resolved. The germline V gene encodes CDR1 KGHSH and CDR2 LQKENI. This CDR3 spans 12 amino acids. The V gene lost 3 bases and the J gene lost 5 bases, with 7 bases spanning the gap. The CDR3 here is CASSPNRETQYF. Here the CDR3 DNA reads TGTGCCAGCTCACCCAACCGGGAGACCCAGTACTTC.

The genes are TRBV7-9 and TRBJ2-2; TRBD2 matches at 8 bases. This CDR3 comprises 16 residues. J was trimmed by 6 bases and V by 0 bases; bases with no gene match: 6. Germline CDR1 and CDR2: SEHNR and FQNEAQ (reference sequence). DNA of the CDR3: TGTGCCAGCAGCTTAGCGGGGACTAGTTTTTCCGGGGAGCTGTTTTTT. Protein product: CASSLAGTSFSGELFF.

The chain carries TRBV27 and TRBJ2-7, with 7 nucleotides matching TRBD1. With V trimmed by 5 bases and J by 0 bases, 4 bases remained unmatched. This CDR3 has 14 residues. Germline values: CDR1 MNHEY, CDR2 SMNVEV (reference sequence). This chain's CDR3 is CASSLDRVSYEQYF. The CDR3 coding sequence is TGTGCCAGCAGTCTCGACAGGGTCTCCTACGAGCAGTACTTC.

The genes are TRBV7-8 and TRBJ2-7, with D hard to call. This CDR3 spans 11 amino acids. Deletions cut 1 base from V and 5 bases from J, with 3 bases between. The germline V gene encodes CDR1 SGHVS and CDR2 FQNEAQ. The CDR3 DNA sequence: TGTGCCAGCAGCTTAGTTAACGAGCAGTACTTC. Residues: CASSLVNEQYF.

The V gene is TRBV5-1, the J gene TRBJ2-6; perhaps TRBD2 as D (5 bases). The CDR3 is 19 residues long. V lost 1 base and J lost 0, with 17 bases in between. CDR1 is SGHRS, CDR2 YFSETQ, per germline. CDR3 sequence (DNA): TGCGCCAGCAGCTTGAATGACGGGGTGGACTTCTCTGGGGCCAACGTCCTGACTTTC. This gives the protein CASSLNDGVDFSGANVLTF. The whole variable domain, filled in from reference TRBV5-1 and TRBJ2-6, reads KAGVTQTPRYLIKTRGQQVTLSCSPISGHRSVSWYQQTPGQGLQFLFEYFSETQRNKGNFPGRFSGRQFSNSRSEMNVSTLELGDSALYLCASSLNDGVDFSGANVLTFGAGSRLTVL.

This sequence joins TRBV7-9 and TRBJ2-7; D uncertain. Trimming removed 2 bases at V and 6 bases at J, with 5 bases between. This CDR3 region has 11 residues. Germline CDR1 is SEHNR and CDR2 is FQNEAQ (reference sequence). The CDR3 spells CASSLFAEQYF. CDR3 DNA: TGTGCCAGCAGCTTATTCGCCGAGCAGTACTTC.

A few counts support this clone. The chain uses TRBV7-2 and TRBJ1-2; D is unresolved. The CDR3 consists of 15 residues. With 5 bases removed from V and 0 bases from J, the gap between germline ends came to 13 bases. Germline V gene data show CDR1 as SGHTA and CDR2 as FQGNSA. In DNA form, the CDR3 reads TGTGCCAGCAGCGAATCTTGGGCTACTAACTATGGCTACACCTTC. It encodes CASSESWATNYGYTF.

This CDR3 is CASSLRWGYF. CDR3 DNA: TGTGCCAGCAGCCTCAGGTGGGGGTACTTC. The chain links TRBV7-8 to TRBJ2-7; D unresolved. Germline CDR1 and CDR2: SGHVS and FQNEAQ. CDR3 length: 10 amino acids. Trimming cost V 5 bases and J 12 bases, with 11 bases left between them. Variable domain in full (rest from reference TRBV7-8 and TRBJ2-7): GAGVSQSPRYKVAKRGQDVALRCDPISGHVSLFWYQQALGQGPEFLTYFQNEAQLDKSGLPSDRFFAERPEGSVSTLKIQRTQQEDSAVYLCASSLRWGYFGPGTRLTVT.

J is TRBJ1-2 and V is TRBV5-6; possibly TRBD1 for D (6 bases). Trimming took 4 bases from V and 4 from J, leaving 11 bases between them. The CDR3 extends over 13 amino acids. The germline V gene has CDR1 SGHDT and CDR2 YYEEEE. CDR3: CASSRQDLYGYTF. CDR3 bases: TGTGCCAGCAGCCGACAGGACCTCTATGGCTACACCTTC.

The chain joins TRBV5-4 to TRBJ1-4; no clear D. The CDR3 totals 15 residues. The V gene lost 2 bases and the J gene lost 0 bases, with 8 bases spanning the gap. In germline, CDR1 is SGHNT, CDR2 YYREEE (reference sequence). The CDR3 sequence is CASSFPGATNEKLFF. The CDR3 coding sequence is TGTGCCAGCAGCTTCCCTGGGGCAACTAATGAAAAACTGTTTTTT.

The V and J genes are TRBV25-1 and TRBJ1-2; D is unresolved. Between the trimmed V and J ends, which lost 2 bases and 5 bases, there was a span of 24 bases. This CDR3 comprises 18 residues. Germline V gives CDR1 MGHDK, CDR2 SYGVNS. For the CDR3, the DNA is TGTGCCAGCAGTGAACTATTCCCGGGCCACCCTGTCCGGTATGGCTACACCTTC. Translation gives CASSELFPGHPVRYGYTF.

There are a few counts of this clone. Here the CDR3 DNA reads TGCGCCAGCAGCGCAGCAGGCTATGGCTACACCTTC. Translation gives CASSAAGYGYTF. This rearrangement joins TRBV10-2 to TRBJ1-2; unclear D gene. Trimming cost V 6 bases and J 4 bases, with 9 bases left between them. The germline CDR1 and CDR2 sequences are WSHSY and SAAADI. The CDR3 runs to 12 residues.

This chain links TRBV6-5 with TRBJ2-3; unclear D gene. Germline loops: CDR1 MNHEY, CDR2 SVGAGI. The CDR3 has 12 amino acids. Trimming shortened V by 6 bases and J by 2 bases, and 6 bases separated the two germline ends. The DNA for the CDR3 is TGTGCCAGCAGACTCTCCACAGATACGCAGTATTTT. Translation: CASRLSTDTQYF.

The gene calls are TRBV20-1 and TRBJ2-1; the D gene could be TRBD1 or TRBD2 (6 bases each). Germline-derived CDR1 and CDR2 are DFQATT and SNEGSKA (reference sequence). Trimming pared 5 bases from V and 7 bases from J, leaving 9 bases between. This CDR3 has 11 amino acids. CDR3 DNA: TGCAGTGCTTGGAGGGGGAATGAGCAGTTCTTC. This gives the protein CSAWRGNEQFF.

The chain is built from TRBV7-9 and TRBJ1-2; tentatively, D is TRBD1 (5 bases). The length of the CDR3 is 15 residues. Germline V gene data show CDR1 as SEHNR and CDR2 as FQNEAQ (reference sequence). V was clipped by 2 bases and J by 1 base, with 11 bases between them. CDR3 sequence reads: CASSLSRVNNYGYTF. Here the CDR3 DNA reads TGTGCCAGCAGCTTATCCAGGGTGAATAACTATGGCTACACCTTC.

This clone showed up just a few times. The chain is built from TRBV30 and TRBJ2-7, with TRBD1 matching over 10 bases. This CDR3 region has 13 residues. Germline V lookup: CDR1 GTSNPN, CDR2 SVGIG (reference sequence). After removal of 1 base from V and 3 bases from J, the junction contained 0 bases not matched to a gene. CDR3: CAWSGDRGYEQYF. Written as DNA, the CDR3 is TGTGCCTGGAGTGGGGACAGGGGCTACGAGCAGTACTTC.

This clone was counted a few times. V usage is TRBV19 and J usage is TRBJ1-5; TRBD1 aligns across 12 bases. Germline values: CDR1 LNHDA, CDR2 SQIVND (reference sequence). The CDR3 runs 16 residues. V lost 4 bases, J lost 7 bases, and 8 bases stayed unmatched. The CDR3 DNA is TGTGCCAGTAGTAGGGGGACCGGGACAGGGGGCCAGCCCCAGCATTTT. Amino acids: CASSRGTGTGGQPQHF.

CDR3 amino acids: CASRGRFYGYTF. The DNA of the CDR3 is TGTGCCAGCCGGGGACGGTTCTATGGCTACACCTTC. The V gene is TRBV27, the J gene TRBJ1-2; D might be TRBD1 (5 bases). This CDR3 comprises 12 residues. Trimming pared 8 bases from V and 4 bases from J, leaving 11 bases between. CDR1 is MNHEY, CDR2 SMNVEV, per germline (reference sequence).

V and J are TRBV30 and TRBJ2-5; 7 positions match TRBD1. From germline, CDR1 is GTSNPN and CDR2 SVGIG (reference sequence). The CDR3 consists of 14 residues. Losses at the gene ends were 1 base for V and 0 bases for J; bases not matched to a gene: 2. CDR3 region: CAWSEQGYQETQYF. The CDR3 DNA reads as TGTGCCTGGAGTGAACAGGGGTACCAAGAGACCCAGTACTTC.

CDR3 in DNA: TGTGCCAGCGGTTTAACGGACAGGGGTCGCGAGCAGTACTTC. Residues: CASGLTDRGREQYF. The rearrangement uses TRBV6-1 and TRBJ2-7; 9 bases fit TRBD1. CDR3 length equals 14 residues. Per germline, CDR1 MNHNS and CDR2 SASEGT. V trimming: 8 bases; J trimming: 6 bases; junction bases outside the gene matches: 11.

The CDR3 DNA is TGTGCCTGGAGTGTAACCCCAGTTAGTGGAAACACCATATATTTT. Its protein is CAWSVTPVSGNTIYF. The chain links TRBV30 to TRBJ1-3; D gene ambiguous. V lost 0 bases and J 3 bases, leaving 12 bases between the germline ends. The germline V gene encodes CDR1 GTSNPN and CDR2 SVGIG (reference sequence). This CDR3 spans 15 amino acids.

The chain links TRBV29-1 to TRBJ1-1, with 7 positions matching TRBD1. The CDR3 spans 13 residues. CDR1 is SQVTM, CDR2 ANQGSEA, per germline. V lost 6 bases, J lost 2 bases, and 6 bases stayed unmatched. CDR3 sequence reads: CSVLRQGNTEAFF. Written as DNA, the CDR3 is TGCAGCGTCTTAAGACAGGGCAACACTGAAGCTTTCTTT.